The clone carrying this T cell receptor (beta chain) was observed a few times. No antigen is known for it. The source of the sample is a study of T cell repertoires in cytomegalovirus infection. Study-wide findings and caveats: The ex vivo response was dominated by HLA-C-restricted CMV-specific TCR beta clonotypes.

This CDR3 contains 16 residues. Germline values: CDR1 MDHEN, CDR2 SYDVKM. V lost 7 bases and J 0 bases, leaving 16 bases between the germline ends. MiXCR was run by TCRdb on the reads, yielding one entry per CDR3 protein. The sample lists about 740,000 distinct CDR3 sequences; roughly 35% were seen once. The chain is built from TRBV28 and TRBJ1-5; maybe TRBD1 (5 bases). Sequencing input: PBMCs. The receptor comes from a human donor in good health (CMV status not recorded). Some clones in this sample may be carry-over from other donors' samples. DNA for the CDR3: TGTGCCAGCAAGGGGCACAGGCAATATAGCAATCAGCCCCAGCATTTT. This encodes CASKGHRQYSNQPQHF.